The 6 T cell receptor beta chains given below trace back to one sample, sequenced in a study of cytomegalovirus exposure and HLA in healthy donors. The study ran its PCR with 60 Vbeta and 13 Jbeta primers. The protocol was immunoSEQ multiplex PCR, while the TCRdb copy is restricted to in-frame clones and leaves out a portion. The table lists about 62,000 clones, more than 70% of them singletons, with approximately 5% in the top ten. The sample was PBMCs. These receptors were collected from a woman in her twenties or thirties in good health and CMV-seronegative.

The chain uses TRBV19 and TRBJ1-3; D perhaps matches TRBD1 (6 bases). Trimming left V 8 bases short and J 4 bases short, with 9 bases between. Germline V CDR1 and CDR2: LNHDA, SQIVND (reference sequence). The CDR3 spans 12 residues. CDR3 sequence: CASGQLGNTIYF. The DNA for the CDR3 is TGTGCCAGTGGACAGCTAGGAAACACCATATATTTT.

This clone showed up just a few times. The V and J genes are TRBV29-1 and TRBJ1-2, with 9 bases lining up with TRBD1. Germline V CDR1 and CDR2: SQVTM, ANQGSEA. The CDR3 has 20 amino acids. V trimming: 0 bases; J trimming: 5 bases; junction bases outside the gene matches: 22. The CDR3 sequence: CSVEEMVGHYRGRARYGYTF. In DNA, the CDR3 is TGCAGCGTTGAAGAAATGGTGGGACACTACAGGGGGCGGGCCCGGTATGGCTACACCTTC. The full variable domain, with the rest looked up from reference TRBV29-1 and TRBJ1-2, is SAVISQKPSRDICQRGTSLTIQCQVDSQVTMMFWYRQQPGQSLTLIATANQGSEATYESGFVIDKFPISRPNLTFSTLTVSNMSPEDSSIYLCSVEEMVGHYRGRARYGYTFGSGTRLTVV.

The chain carries TRBV27 and TRBJ2-1, with TRBD2 matching 10 bases. There are 15 residues in the CDR3. V was pared by 8 bases and J by 5 bases, with 9 bases of the junction left unmatched. Germline CDR1 reads MNHEY; CDR2 reads SMNVEV (reference sequence). CDR3 nucleotides: TGTGCCAGCGGTGAGAGCGGGAGGGTAAACAATGAGCAGTTCTTC. Protein product: CASGESGRVNNEQFF.

This clone was seen just once. The chain has TRBV28 and TRBJ2-7; 9 bases are a match to TRBD1. The germline CDR1 and CDR2 sequences are MDHEN and SYDVKM. V trimming: 5 bases; J trimming: 3 bases; junction bases outside the gene matches: 8. The CDR3 extends over 15 amino acids. The CDR3 DNA reads TGTGCCAGCAGTACCTCCGGGACAGGGAGCTACGAGCAGTACTTC. Amino acids: CASSTSGTGSYEQYF.

The chain joins TRBV7-9 to TRBJ1-1, with D unclear. The CDR3 spans 11 residues. CDR1 and CDR2 (germline): SEHNR, FQNEAQ (reference sequence). V shed 0 bases and J shed 7 bases, with 3 bases lying between them. The CDR3 protein is CASSLALEAFF. The CDR3 DNA is TGTGCCAGCAGCTTAGCTCTTGAAGCTTTCTTT.

The genes are TRBV30 and TRBJ2-7; 11 bases line up with TRBD2. Germline-derived CDR1 and CDR2 are GTSNPN and SVGIG (reference sequence). The CDR3 has 14 amino acids. Trimming took 3 bases from V and 3 from J; bases not matched to a gene: 4. The CDR3 spells CAWRASGRIYEQYF. The CDR3 DNA reads as TGTGCCTGGAGGGCTAGCGGGAGGATCTACGAGCAGTACTTC.